This T cell receptor beta chain derives from a study of blood T cell repertoires in COVID-19. Whole-study context: The origin of the acute and convalescent COVID-19 samples was the United States, Italy and Spain.

Profiling relied on immunoSEQ multiplex PCR, and the TCRdb table lists in-frame clones only, not all of them. The data contain about 300,000 clones, 89% of them seen just once; the ten biggest clones take up about 5.2%. Source material: PBMCs or T cells enriched from blood (not recorded which). The TCR originated in a man aged 55 to 70 who had recovered from COVID-19.

CDR3 sequence (DNA): TGTGCCAGCAGCGGGGGACAGGGAGGCAATCAGCCCCAGCATTTT. Residues: CASSGGQGGNQPQHF. This chain uses TRBV5-8 with TRBJ1-5, with 9 bases aligning to TRBD1. V was clipped by 4 bases and J by 2 bases; unmatched bases: 4. Germline assignment: CDR1 SGHTS and CDR2 YDEGEE. The CDR3 sequence is 15 residues long. Full variable domain (rest looked up from reference TRBV5-8 and TRBJ1-5): EAGVTQSPTHLIKTRGQQATLRCSPISGHTSVYWYQQALGLGLQFLLWYDEGEERNRGNFPPRFSGRQFPNYSSELNVNALELEDSALYLCASSGGQGGNQPQHFGDGTRLSIL.